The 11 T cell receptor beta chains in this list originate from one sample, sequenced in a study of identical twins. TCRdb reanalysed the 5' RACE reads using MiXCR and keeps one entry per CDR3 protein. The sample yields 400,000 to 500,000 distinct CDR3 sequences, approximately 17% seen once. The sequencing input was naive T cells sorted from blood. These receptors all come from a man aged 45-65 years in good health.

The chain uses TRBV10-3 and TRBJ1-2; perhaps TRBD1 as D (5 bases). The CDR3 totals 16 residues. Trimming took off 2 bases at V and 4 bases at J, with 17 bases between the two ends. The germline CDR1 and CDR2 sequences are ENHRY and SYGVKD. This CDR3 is CAISERMLAGSYGYTF. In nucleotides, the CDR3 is TGTGCCATCAGTGAGAGGATGTTGGCAGGGAGCTATGGCTACACCTTC.

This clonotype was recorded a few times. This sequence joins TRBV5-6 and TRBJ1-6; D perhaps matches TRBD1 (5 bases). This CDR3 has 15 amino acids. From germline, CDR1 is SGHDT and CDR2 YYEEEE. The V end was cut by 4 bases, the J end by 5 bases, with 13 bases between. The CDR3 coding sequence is TGTGCCAGCAGCCCGACGGGGGGGGATAATTCACCCCTCCACTTT. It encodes CASSPTGGDNSPLHF.

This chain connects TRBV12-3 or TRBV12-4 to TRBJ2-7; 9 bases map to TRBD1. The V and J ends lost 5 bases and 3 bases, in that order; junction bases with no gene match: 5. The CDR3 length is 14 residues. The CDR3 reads CASSRQGVIYEQYF. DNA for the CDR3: TGTGCCAGCAGTAGACAGGGGGTCATCTACGAGCAGTACTTC.

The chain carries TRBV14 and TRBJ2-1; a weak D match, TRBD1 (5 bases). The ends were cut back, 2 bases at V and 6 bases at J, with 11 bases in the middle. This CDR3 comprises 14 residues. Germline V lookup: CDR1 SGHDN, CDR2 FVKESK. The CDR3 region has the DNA TGTGCCAGCAGCCAAAGGGGTCTACGCAATGAGCAGTTCTTC. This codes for CASSQRGLRNEQFF.

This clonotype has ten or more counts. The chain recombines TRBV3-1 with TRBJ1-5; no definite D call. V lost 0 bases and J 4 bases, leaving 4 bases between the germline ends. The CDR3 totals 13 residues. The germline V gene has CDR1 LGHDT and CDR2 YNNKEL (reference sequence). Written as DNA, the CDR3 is TGTGCCAGCAGCCAAGATATAAATCAGCCCCAGCATTTT. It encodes CASSQDINQPQHF.

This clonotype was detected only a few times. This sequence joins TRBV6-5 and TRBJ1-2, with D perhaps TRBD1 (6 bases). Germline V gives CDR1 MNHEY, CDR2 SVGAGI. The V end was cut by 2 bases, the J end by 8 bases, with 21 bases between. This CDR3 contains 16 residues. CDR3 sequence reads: CASSYQPSGQGVGYTF. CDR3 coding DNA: TGTGCCAGCAGTTACCAACCCTCGGGACAAGGGGTCGGCTACACCTTC.

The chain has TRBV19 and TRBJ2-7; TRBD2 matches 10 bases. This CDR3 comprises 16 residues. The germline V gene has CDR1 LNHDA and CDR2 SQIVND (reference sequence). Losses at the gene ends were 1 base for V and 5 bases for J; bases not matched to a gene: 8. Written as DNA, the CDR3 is TGTGCCAGTAGTATAGTGGCTAGCGGGAGTATCAACGAGCAGTACTTC. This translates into CASSIVASGSINEQYF.

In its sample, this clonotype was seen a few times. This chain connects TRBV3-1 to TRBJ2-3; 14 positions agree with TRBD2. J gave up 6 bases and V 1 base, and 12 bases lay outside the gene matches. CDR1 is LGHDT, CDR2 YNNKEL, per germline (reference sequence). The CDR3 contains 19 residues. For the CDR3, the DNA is TGTGCCAGCAGCCAAGTCGGCGCCAGGACTAGCGGGAGGCTGGATACGCAGTATTTT. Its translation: CASSQVGARTSGRLDTQYF.

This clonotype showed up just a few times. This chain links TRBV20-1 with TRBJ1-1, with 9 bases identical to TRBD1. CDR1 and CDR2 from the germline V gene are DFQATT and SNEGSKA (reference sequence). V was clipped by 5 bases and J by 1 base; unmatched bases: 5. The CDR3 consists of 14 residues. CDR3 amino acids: CSAYMGQGNTEAFF. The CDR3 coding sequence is TGCAGTGCTTACATGGGACAGGGGAACACTGAAGCTTTCTTT.

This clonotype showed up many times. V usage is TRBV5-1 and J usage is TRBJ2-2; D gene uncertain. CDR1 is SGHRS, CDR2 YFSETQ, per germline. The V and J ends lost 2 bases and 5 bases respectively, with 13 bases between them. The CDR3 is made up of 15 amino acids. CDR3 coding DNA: TGCGCCAGCAGCTTCGGACCCCCTCAAACCGGGGAGCTGTTTTTT. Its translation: CASSFGPPQTGELFF.

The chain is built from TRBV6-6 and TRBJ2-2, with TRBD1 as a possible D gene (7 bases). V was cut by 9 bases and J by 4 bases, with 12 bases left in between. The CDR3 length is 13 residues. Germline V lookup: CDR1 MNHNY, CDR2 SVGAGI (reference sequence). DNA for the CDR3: TGTGCCAGTGCAGGGGGGCTCACCGGGGAGCTGTTTTTT. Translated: CASAGGLTGELFF.